One sample yielded the 32 T cell receptor beta chains listed below, sequenced in a study of CD8 T cells in Susac syndrome. A quantity of roughly 0.5 to 1 ug RNA underwent reverse transcription using random hexamers. TCRdb re-called the immunoSEQ multiplex PCR reads through MiXCR, storing one row per CDR3 protein. The sample contains around 300,000 distinct CDR3 sequences, about 82% of which appear only once. Sequencing was carried out using CD8+ T cells from PBMCs. The receptors originated from a human donor with multiple sclerosis.

The CDR3 spells CSASLVGTSGATDTQYF. The CDR3 DNA follows: TGCAGTGCTAGTCTCGTCGGGACTAGCGGGGCCACAGATACGCAGTATTTT. The J gene is TRBJ2-3, the V gene TRBV20-1, with 13 bases identical to TRBD2. The J segment lost 2 bases and the V segment lost 3 bases, leaving 8 bases of the junction unmatched. This CDR3 has 17 residues. CDR1 DFQATT and CDR2 SNEGSKA come from the germline V gene (reference sequence).

The chain uses TRBV2 and TRBJ2-7; D assignment may be TRBD1 or TRBD2 (7 bases each). Trimming pared 5 bases from V and 3 bases from J, leaving 17 bases between. Germline V lookup: CDR1 SNHLY, CDR2 FYNNEI. This CDR3 has 15 residues. The CDR3 spells CASSKGAGANYEQYF. The CDR3 nucleotides are TGTGCCAGCAGTAAGGGGGCGGGAGCTAACTACGAGCAGTACTTC.

A remark on this clonotype: An end of the junction differs from the germline gene, which may be a read error. The chain uses TRBV7-3 and TRBJ2-2, with 9 bases aligning to TRBD1. CDR3 length equals 14 residues. Looked up from germline, CDR1 is SGHTA and CDR2 is FQGTGA. CDR3: CASSGTGMTGDLFF. The CDR3 DNA follows: TGTGCCAGCAGCGGGACAGGGATGACCGGGGACCTGTTTTTT.

The table lists this clonotype with a few counts. Germline is not matched at one junction end, which may reflect a read error. The chain is built from TRBV7-9 and TRBJ1-1; no clear D gene. In germline, CDR1 is SEHNR, CDR2 FQNEAQ (reference sequence). The CDR3 runs 14 residues. This CDR3 is CASSLDGMNTEAFF. DNA of the CDR3: TGTGCCAGCAGTTTAGATGGGATGAACACTGAAGCTTTCTTT. Combining the CDR3 with reference TRBV7-9 and TRBJ1-1 gives the whole variable domain DTGVSQNPRHKITKRGQNVTFRCDPISEHNRLYWYRQTLGQGPEFLTYFQNEAQLEKSRLLSDRFSAERPKGSFSTLEIQRTEQGDSAMYLCASSLDGMNTEAFFGQGTRLTVV.

This rearrangement joins TRBV7-9 to TRBJ2-5; maybe TRBD1 (6 bases). Looked up from germline, CDR1 is SEHNR and CDR2 is FQNEAQ (reference sequence). CDR3 length: 14 amino acids. V lost 2 bases and J 3 bases, leaving 10 bases between the germline ends. The CDR3 region is CASSLLGHEETQYF. CDR3 nucleotides: TGTGCCAGCAGCTTACTGGGACATGAAGAGACCCAGTACTTC.

This chain links TRBV5-1 with TRBJ2-7; perhaps TRBD2 as D (6 bases). The length of the CDR3 is 16 residues. The V gene's germline CDR1 is SGHRS and CDR2 YFSETQ. V lost 4 bases to trimming and J lost 3 bases, with 20 bases between them. The CDR3 DNA sequence: TGCGCCAGCAGCCAATCAGAAGCGCGGGGTCGCTACGAGCAGTACTTC. This codes for CASSQSEARGRYEQYF. Together with reference TRBV5-1 and TRBJ2-7, the CDR3 gives the full variable domain: KAGVTQTPRYLIKTRGQQVTLSCSPISGHRSVSWYQQTPGQGLQFLFEYFSETQRNKGNFPGRFSGRQFSNSRSEMNVSTLELGDSALYLCASSQSEARGRYEQYFGPGTRLTVT.

This clonotype was counted only a few times. The chain combines TRBV6-1 with TRBJ2-7; D is ambiguous. The CDR3 runs to 14 residues. Per germline, CDR1 MNHNS and CDR2 SASEGT. V was cut by 3 bases and J by 5 bases, with 14 bases left in between. Written as DNA, the CDR3 is TGTGCCAGCAGTGACTGGATAGGGTGGCACGAGCAGTACTTC. Residues: CASSDWIGWHEQYF.

The chain uses TRBV20-1 and TRBJ2-2, with 9 bases that match TRBD1. CDR1 is DFQATT and CDR2 is SNEGSKA in the germline V gene (reference sequence). With 7 bases clipped from V and 1 base from J, the junction kept 10 bases outside the gene matches. The CDR3 has 16 amino acids. CDR3 DNA: TGCAGTGGTAGGGGGGACAGGGTGGTGAACACCGGGGAGCTGTTTTTT. Its translation: CSGRGDRVVNTGELFF.

The V call is TRBV10-1, the J call TRBJ1-2; D remains ambiguous. Germline assignment: CDR1 WNHNN and CDR2 SYGVQD (reference sequence). Trimming cost V 0 bases and J 4 bases, with 6 bases left between them. The CDR3 spans 13 residues. CDR3 sequence (DNA): TGCGCCAGCAGTGAGTCCACTGGCTATGGCTACACCTTC. Its protein is CASSESTGYGYTF.

V gene TRBV27 combines with J gene TRBJ1-4, with unresolved D. Looked up from germline, CDR1 is MNHEY and CDR2 is SMNVEV (reference sequence). This CDR3 is built from 13 residues. With 1 base removed from V and 5 bases from J, the gap between germline ends came to 5 bases. As DNA, the CDR3 is TGTGCCAGCAGTTTATTGGGGAATGAAAAACTGTTTTTT. Its protein is CASSLLGNEKLFF.

The J gene is TRBJ2-3, the V gene TRBV11-2; the D is unclear. V was cut by 0 bases and J by 14 bases, with 12 bases left in between. Germline V gene data show CDR1 as SGHAT and CDR2 as FQNNGV. CDR3 size: 12 residues. In DNA form, the CDR3 reads TGTGCCAGCAGCTTAGATCTCCAGTCCCGGTATTTT. Its protein product is CASSLDLQSRYF.

This chain connects TRBV4-3 to TRBJ1-1; D gene ambiguous. The CDR3 length is 13 residues. CDR1 LGHNA and CDR2 YSLEER come from the germline V gene. The V gene lost 0 bases and the J gene lost 8 bases, with 10 bases spanning the gap. Here the CDR3 DNA reads TGCGCCAGCAGCCAAGACCAAGGCCGAGAAGCTTTCTTT. Protein sequence: CASSQDQGREAFF.

The chain joins TRBV7-9 to TRBJ1-2, with D hard to call. Germline loops: CDR1 SEHNR, CDR2 FQNEAQ (reference sequence). This CDR3 has 16 residues. Trimming took off 1 base at V and 0 bases at J, with 12 bases between the two ends. The CDR3: CASSLGPTETNYGYTF. The CDR3 nucleotides are TGTGCCAGCAGCTTAGGTCCAACGGAAACTAACTATGGCTACACCTTC.

The chain has TRBV27 and TRBJ1-5; D possibly corresponds to TRBD1 (6 bases). Germline V gene lookup returns CDR1 MNHEY and CDR2 SMNVEV (reference sequence). Trimming stripped 4 bases from V and 6 bases from J, with 13 bases between. CDR3 size: 14 residues. CDR3 nucleotide sequence: TGTGCCAGCAGTTCTGAAGAAGGGGGTCAGCCCCAGCATTTT. Its translation: CASSSEEGGQPQHF.

V usage is TRBV30 and J usage is TRBJ1-1, with no clear D. Looked up from germline, CDR1 is GTSNPN and CDR2 is SVGIG (reference sequence). V gave up 3 bases and J gave up 5 bases, with 10 bases separating them. The CDR3 has 12 amino acids. The CDR3 DNA reads as TGTGCCTGGAGGGGCCTTAGTACTGAAGCTTTCTTT. This gives the protein CAWRGLSTEAFF.

The genes are TRBV10-3 and TRBJ2-1, with TRBD2 identical over 12 bases. The V segment lost 0 bases and the J segment 9 bases; nucleotides outside the gene matches: 12. The CDR3 runs 18 residues. Germline-derived CDR1 and CDR2 are ENHRY and SYGVKD. The CDR3 is CAISESQVQTSGSLEQFF. The CDR3 DNA sequence: TGTGCCATCAGTGAGTCACAAGTACAGACTAGCGGGAGCCTTGAGCAGTTCTTC.

The V call is TRBV5-1, the J call TRBJ2-2, with a weak D call TRBD2 (5 bases). The CDR3 contains 16 residues. Germline V gene lookup returns CDR1 SGHRS and CDR2 YFSETQ. V was clipped by 5 bases and J by 3 bases, with 17 bases between them. The CDR3 nucleotides read TGCGCCAGCAGGTGGCCGAGGGCGCGGCACACCGGGGAGCTGTTTTTT. This sequence encodes CASRWPRARHTGELFF.

The chain employs TRBV6-2 or TRBV6-3 and TRBJ2-2; a weak D match, TRBD2 (6 bases). This CDR3 spans 18 amino acids. Germline V gene data show CDR1 as MNHEY and CDR2 as SVGEGT. Between the trimmed V and J ends, which lost 2 bases and 0 bases, there was a span of 16 bases. Here the CDR3 DNA reads TGTGCCAGCAGTTACACCGTTGGGTTAGCGGCGAACACCGGGGAGCTGTTTTTT. Translation: CASSYTVGLAANTGELFF.

This chain connects TRBV6-1 to TRBJ2-7; TRBD2 matches at 8 bases. CDR3 length: 13 residues. Germline lookup yields CDR1 MNHNS and CDR2 SASEGT. With 6 bases clipped from V and 4 bases from J, the junction kept 5 bases outside the gene matches. The chain's CDR3 is CASREGGGYEQYF. The CDR3 bases are TGTGCCAGCAGGGAGGGCGGGGGGTACGAGCAGTACTTC.

This clonotype came up once. The CDR3 here is CASSLSAGGVNEKLFF. CDR3 nucleotide sequence: TGTGCCAGCAGCTTATCGGCGGGGGGAGTTAATGAAAAACTGTTTTTT. V is TRBV7-9 and J is TRBJ1-4, with D maybe TRBD1 (5 bases). Germline V gives CDR1 SEHNR, CDR2 FQNEAQ (reference sequence). The CDR3 contains 16 residues. The V end was cut by 2 bases, the J end by 4 bases, with 14 bases between.

The chain links TRBV11-2 to TRBJ2-6; 11 bases line up with TRBD1. CDR3 length: 16 amino acids. The V gene end was trimmed by 6 bases and the J gene end by 0 bases; junction bases not matched to a gene: 1. The germline V gene encodes CDR1 SGHAT and CDR2 FQNNGV. The CDR3 DNA follows: TGTGCCAGCAGGGGGACAGGGGGCTCTGGGGCCAACGTCCTGACTTTC. It translates to CASRGTGGSGANVLTF. Together with reference TRBV11-2 and TRBJ2-6, the CDR3 gives the full variable domain: EAGVAQSPRYKIIEKRQSVAFWCNPISGHATLYWYQQILGQGPKLLIQFQNNGVVDDSQLPKDRFSAERLKGVDSTLKIQPAKLEDSAVYLCASRGTGGSGANVLTFGAGSRLTVL.

The chain is built from TRBV28 and TRBJ2-7, with 8 bases that match TRBD2. This CDR3 has 15 amino acids. V lost 6 bases, J lost 2 bases, and 9 bases stayed unmatched. Germline V gene data show CDR1 as MDHEN and CDR2 as SYDVKM. The CDR3 sequence is CASSPGRVHPYEQYF. For the CDR3, the DNA is TGTGCCAGCAGCCCCGGGAGGGTGCACCCCTACGAGCAGTACTTC.

The V and J genes are TRBV27 and TRBJ2-7; the match to TRBD2 covers 9 bases. Trimming at V came to 2 bases and at J to 4 bases, leaving 15 bases not matched to a gene. The V gene's germline CDR1 is MNHEY and CDR2 SMNVEV (reference sequence). The CDR3 runs to 18 residues. The DNA of the CDR3 is TGTGCCAGCAGTTTACCCACCGGGGGTAGCGGGAGTGTTTACGAGCAGTACTTC. It yields the protein CASSLPTGGSGSVYEQYF.

This chain uses TRBV15 with TRBJ1-1, with unresolved D. The CDR3 covers 12 residues. Germline CDR1 LNHNV, CDR2 YYDKDF (reference sequence). V lost 0 bases to trimming and J lost 8 bases, with 7 bases between them. DNA for the CDR3: TGTGCCACCAGCAGAGAGAAGGTAGAAGCTTTCTTT. Amino acid sequence: CATSREKVEAFF. Full variable domain (missing parts from reference TRBV15 and TRBJ1-1): DAMVIQNPRYQVTQFGKPVTLSCSQTLNHNVMYWYQQKSSQAPKLLFHYYDKDFNNEADTPDNFQSRRPNTSFCFLDIRSPGLGDTAMYLCATSREKVEAFFGQGTRLTVV.

The V and J genes are TRBV20-1 and TRBJ2-3, with 12 bases aligning to TRBD2. Germline V gives CDR1 DFQATT, CDR2 SNEGSKA (reference sequence). This CDR3 spans 12 amino acids. J lost 13 bases, V lost 5 bases, and 7 bases had no gene match. The CDR3 here is CSASTSGSTEYF. The CDR3, as DNA: TGCAGTGCTTCGACTAGCGGGAGTACAGAGTATTTT.

The V gene is TRBV4-1, the J gene TRBJ2-1, with 7 bases lining up with TRBD2. This CDR3 has 19 amino acids. The V gene end was trimmed by 4 bases and the J gene end by 7 bases; junction bases not matched to a gene: 22. Germline CDR1 is MGHRA and CDR2 is YSYEKL. In DNA, the CDR3 is TGCGCCAGCAGCCGAACGGGGGTTTCCGGCGGGAGAGGCATGAATGAGCAGTTCTTC. It specifies CASSRTGVSGGRGMNEQFF.

The chain joins TRBV9 to TRBJ1-1; D not resolved. Trimming cost V 0 bases and J 1 base, with 10 bases left between them. The CDR3 consists of 15 residues. Looked up from germline, CDR1 is SGDLS and CDR2 is YYNGEE. For the CDR3, the DNA is TGTGCCAGCAGCGTAGCTGTGGCAGGGAACACTGAAGCTTTCTTT. This codes for CASSVAVAGNTEAFF.

A few counts support this clonotype. This sequence joins TRBV6-2 or TRBV6-3 and TRBJ1-5; perhaps TRBD1 as D (6 bases). The CDR3 is made up of 13 amino acids. From germline, CDR1 is MNHEY and CDR2 SVGEGT. The V and J ends lost 6 bases and 7 bases respectively, with 13 bases between them. The CDR3 spells CASRDSRGQPQHF. CDR3 in DNA: TGTGCCAGCAGGGACAGCCGCGGACAGCCCCAGCATTTT.

The chain employs TRBV28 and TRBJ2-3; D uncertain. This CDR3 contains 14 residues. CDR1 and CDR2 (germline): MDHEN, SYDVKM. V was pared by 2 bases and J by 9 bases, with 15 bases between. The CDR3 region has the DNA TGTGCCAGCAGTTTACTGGCGAGCTGGAGCACGCAGTATTTT. This codes for CASSLLASWSTQYF. The full variable domain, its missing parts supplied by reference TRBV28 and TRBJ2-3, is DVKVTQSSRYLVKRTGEKVFLECVQDMDHENMFWYRQDPGLGLRLIYFSYDVKMKEKGDIPEGYSVSREKKERFSLILESASTNQTSMYLCASSLLASWSTQYFGPGTRLTVL.

The rearrangement uses TRBV28 and TRBJ2-2, with a tentative D call TRBD1 (7 bases). The germline V and J ends were trimmed by 7 bases and 4 bases, with 13 bases remaining between them. In germline, CDR1 is MDHEN, CDR2 SYDVKM. The CDR3 sequence is 14 residues long. This chain's CDR3 is CASTDREVTGELFF. CDR3 bases: TGTGCCAGCACCGACAGGGAGGTCACCGGGGAGCTGTTTTTT. Combining the CDR3 with reference TRBV28 and TRBJ2-2 gives the whole variable domain DVKVTQSSRYLVKRTGEKVFLECVQDMDHENMFWYRQDPGLGLRLIYFSYDVKMKEKGDIPEGYSVSREKKERFSLILESASTNQTSMYLCASTDREVTGELFFGEGSRLTVL.

V gene TRBV29-1 combines with J gene TRBJ2-1, with 7 bases that match TRBD1. The CDR3 is 13 amino acids. Per the germline V gene, CDR1 is SQVTM and CDR2 is ANQGSEA. V shed 3 bases, J shed 9 bases, and the junction held 8 bases outside the gene matches. In DNA form, the CDR3 reads TGCAGCGTTGAGGTACTTAGGGGGCCTGAGCAGTTCTTC. It is translated as CSVEVLRGPEQFF.

This chain connects TRBV20-1 to TRBJ2-7; a weak D match, TRBD1 (6 bases). CDR1 is DFQATT and CDR2 is SNEGSKA in the germline V gene (reference sequence). This CDR3 is built from 13 residues. Trimming cost V 5 bases and J 0 bases, with 11 bases left between them. The CDR3 DNA follows: TGCAGTGCTGGGGGCAGGGTCTCCTACGAGCAGTACTTC. Encoded protein: CSAGGRVSYEQYF.